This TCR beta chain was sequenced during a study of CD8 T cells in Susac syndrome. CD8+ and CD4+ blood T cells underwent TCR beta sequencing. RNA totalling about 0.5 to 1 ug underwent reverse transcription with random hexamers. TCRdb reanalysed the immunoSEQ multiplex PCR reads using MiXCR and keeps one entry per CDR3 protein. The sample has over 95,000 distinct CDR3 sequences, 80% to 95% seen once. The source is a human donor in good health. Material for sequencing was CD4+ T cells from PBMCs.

The CDR3 coding sequence is TGTGCCAGCAGCGTCCAGGGCTTGGACCAAGAGACCCAGTACTTC. It yields the protein CASSVQGLDQETQYF. The chain employs TRBV9 and TRBJ2-5, with D possibly TRBD1 on 5 matching bases. Trimming shortened V by 2 bases and J by 0 bases, and 11 bases separated the two germline ends. The CDR3 is 15 amino acids. Germline loops: CDR1 SGDLS, CDR2 YYNGEE.